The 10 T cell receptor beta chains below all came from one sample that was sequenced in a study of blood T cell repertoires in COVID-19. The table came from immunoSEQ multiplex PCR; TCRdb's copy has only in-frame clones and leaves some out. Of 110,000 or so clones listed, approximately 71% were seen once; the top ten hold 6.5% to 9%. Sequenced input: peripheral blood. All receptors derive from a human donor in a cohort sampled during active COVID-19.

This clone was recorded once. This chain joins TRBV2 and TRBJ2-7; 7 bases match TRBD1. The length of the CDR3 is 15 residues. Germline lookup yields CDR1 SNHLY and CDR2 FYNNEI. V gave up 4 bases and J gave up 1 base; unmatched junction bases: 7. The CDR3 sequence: CASSGGQLPSYEQYF. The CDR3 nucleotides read TGTGCCAGCAGTGGGGGACAGCTCCCGTCCTACGAGCAGTACTTC.

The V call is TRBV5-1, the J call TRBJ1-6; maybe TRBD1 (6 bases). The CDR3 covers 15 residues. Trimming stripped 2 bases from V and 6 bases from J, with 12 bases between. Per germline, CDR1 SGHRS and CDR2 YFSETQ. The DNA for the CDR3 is TGCGCCAGCAGCTTCCAGGGGCGAGCTAATTCACCCCTCCACTTT. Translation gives CASSFQGRANSPLHF.

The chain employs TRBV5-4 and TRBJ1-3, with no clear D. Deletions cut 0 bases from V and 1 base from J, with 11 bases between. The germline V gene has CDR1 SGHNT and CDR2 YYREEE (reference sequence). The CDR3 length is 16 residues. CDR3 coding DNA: TGTGCCAGCAGCTTGGCGACTACTGCTTCTGGAAACACCATATATTTT. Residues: CASSLATTASGNTIYF.

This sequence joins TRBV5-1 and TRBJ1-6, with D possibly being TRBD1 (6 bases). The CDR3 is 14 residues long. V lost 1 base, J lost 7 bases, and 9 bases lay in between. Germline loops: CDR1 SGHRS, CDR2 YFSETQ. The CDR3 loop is CASSLNRENSPLHF. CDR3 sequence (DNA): TGCGCCAGCAGCTTGAACAGGGAGAATTCACCCCTCCACTTT.

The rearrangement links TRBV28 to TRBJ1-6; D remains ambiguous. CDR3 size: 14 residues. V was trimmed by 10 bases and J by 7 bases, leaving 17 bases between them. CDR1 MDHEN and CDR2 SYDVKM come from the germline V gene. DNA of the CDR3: TGTGCCACCCTGAGGTGGGTTAACAATTCACCCCTCCACTTT. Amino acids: CATLRWVNNSPLHF.

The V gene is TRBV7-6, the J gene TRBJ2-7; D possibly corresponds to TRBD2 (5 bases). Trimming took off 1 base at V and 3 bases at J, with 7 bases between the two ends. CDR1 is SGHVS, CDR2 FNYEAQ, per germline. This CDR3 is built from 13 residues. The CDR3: CASSLEGDYEQYF. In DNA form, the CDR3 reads TGTGCCAGCAGCTTAGAGGGAGACTACGAGCAGTACTTC.

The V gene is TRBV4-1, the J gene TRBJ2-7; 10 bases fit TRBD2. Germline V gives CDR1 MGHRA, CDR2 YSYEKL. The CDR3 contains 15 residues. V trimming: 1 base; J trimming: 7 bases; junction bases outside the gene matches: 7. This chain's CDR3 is CASSQVLAGVWEQYF. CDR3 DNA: TGCGCCAGCAGCCAAGTGCTAGCGGGAGTGTGGGAGCAGTACTTC.

The CDR3 nucleotides read TGCAGCGCCAAAGTAGGAGGGATAGGGCAACTGTTTTTT. Its translation is CSAKVGGIGQLFF. This chain connects TRBV29-1 to TRBJ1-4; D is unresolved. Germline CDR1 reads SQVTM; CDR2 reads ANQGSEA. The germline V and J ends were trimmed by 7 bases and 12 bases, with 21 bases remaining between them. The CDR3 spans 13 residues.

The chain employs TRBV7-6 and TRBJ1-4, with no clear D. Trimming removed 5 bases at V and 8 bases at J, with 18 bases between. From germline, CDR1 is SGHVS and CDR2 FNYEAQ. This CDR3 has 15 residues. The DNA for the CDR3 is TGTGCCAGCAGCGCCCAGGAATACGCTCGGGAAAAACTGTTTTTT. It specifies CASSAQEYAREKLFF.

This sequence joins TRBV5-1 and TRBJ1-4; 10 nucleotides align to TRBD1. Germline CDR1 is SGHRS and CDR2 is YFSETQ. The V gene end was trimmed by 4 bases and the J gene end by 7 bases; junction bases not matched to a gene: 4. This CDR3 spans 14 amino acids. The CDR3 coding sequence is TGCGCCAGCAGCACGGGACAGGGGCCTGAAAAACTGTTTTTT. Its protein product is CASSTGQGPEKLFF.